Listed below are T cell receptor beta chains from one sample, sequenced in a study of blood T cell repertoires in COVID-19. Produced via immunoSEQ multiplex PCR; TCRdb's table is partial and in-frame only. Among about 230,000 clones listed, roughly 87% were seen once. The sequenced sample was PBMCs or T cells enriched from blood (not recorded which). All receptors derive from a man aged 30 to 39 who had recovered from COVID-19. CDR3s include the opening cysteine and the closing phenylalanine or tryptophan. The D gene is left open where the match is weak.

CDR3 protein: CARRILEGIRKAQYF
CDR3 DNA: TGTGCAAGGCGGATCTTGGAGGGTATCCGTAAGGCCCAGTACTTC
J gene: TRBJ2-5
V gene: TRBV7-6
D gene: .

CDR3 protein: CASRGAGRYQPQHF
CDR3 DNA: TGTGCCAGCAGGGGGGCCGGACGCTATCAGCCCCAGCATTTT
J gene: TRBJ1-5
V gene: TRBV2
D gene: .

CDR3 protein: CASSNRGDYEQYF
CDR3 DNA: TGTGCCAGTAGTAACAGGGGGGACTACGAGCAGTACTTC
J gene: TRBJ2-7
V gene: TRBV19
D gene: TRBD1

CDR3 protein: CASRDLAGVRSGANVLTF
CDR3 DNA: TGCGCCAGCAGGGATTTAGCGGGGGTACGCTCTGGGGCCAACGTCCTGACTTTC
J gene: TRBJ2-6
V gene: TRBV10-2
D gene: TRBD2

CDR3 protein: CASSLDAGGQVSYEQYF
CDR3 DNA: TGTGCCAGCAGTTTAGATGCAGGGGGGCAGGTCTCCTACGAGCAGTACTTC
J gene: TRBJ2-7
V gene: TRBV28
D gene: .

CDR3 protein: CATSAWRVLQILNYGYTF
CDR3 DNA: TGTGCCACCAGTGCCTGGCGGGTTTTACAGATCCTTAACTATGGCTACACCTTC
J gene: TRBJ1-2
V gene: TRBV24-1
D gene: .

CDR3 protein: CASSPQQGINTEAFF
CDR3 DNA: TGTGCCAGCAGCCCCCAACAGGGAATAAACACTGAAGCTTTCTTT
J gene: TRBJ1-1
V gene: TRBV5-4
D gene: .

CDR3 protein: CASNRNLEDTIYF
CDR3 DNA: TGTGCCAGTAATAGGAACCTGGAGGACACCATATATTTT
J gene: TRBJ1-3
V gene: TRBV19
D gene: .

CDR3 protein: CASSYSGTGTNQPQHF
CDR3 DNA: TGTGCCAGCAGTTACTCTGGGACAGGGACCAATCAGCCCCAGCATTTT
J gene: TRBJ1-5
V gene: TRBV6-2/TRBV6-3
D gene: TRBD1

CDR3 protein: CASEGSALSTDTQYF
CDR3 DNA: TGTGCCAGCGAGGGCAGTGCGCTAAGCACAGATACGCAGTATTTT
J gene: TRBJ2-3
V gene: TRBV2
D gene: .

CDR3 protein: CAGTTRAGLDDGYTF
CDR3 DNA: TGTGCCGGTACGACCCGGGCAGGGCTTGATGATGGCTACACCTTC
J gene: TRBJ1-2
V gene: TRBV28
D gene: .

CDR3 protein: CASTETVSNEKLFF
CDR3 DNA: TGTGCCAGCACTGAGACAGTTAGTAATGAAAAACTGTTTTTT
J gene: TRBJ1-4
V gene: TRBV5-5
D gene: .

CDR3 protein: CASSPHDSKNIQYF
CDR3 DNA: TGTGCCAGCAGTCCGCATGACAGCAAAAACATTCAGTACTTC
J gene: TRBJ2-4
V gene: TRBV25-1
D gene: .

CDR3 protein: CASSQPSGTISSNEQFF
CDR3 DNA: TGCGCCAGCAGCCAACCGAGCGGGACCATCTCGTCCAATGAGCAGTTCTTC
J gene: TRBJ2-1
V gene: TRBV4-1
D gene: TRBD2

CDR3 protein: CSAGSSYNEQFF
CDR3 DNA: TGTTCAGCGGGAAGCTCCTACAATGAGCAGTTCTTC
J gene: TRBJ2-1
V gene: TRBV19
D gene: TRBD2

CDR3 protein: CASRGTSGSYEQYF
CDR3 DNA: TGTGCCAGCAGGGGGACTAGCGGCTCCTACGAGCAGTACTTC
J gene: TRBJ2-7
V gene: TRBV28
D gene: TRBD2

CDR3 protein: CASKRESYEQYF
CDR3 DNA: TGTGCCAGCAAGCGGGAATCCTACGAGCAGTACTTC
J gene: TRBJ2-7
V gene: TRBV6-5
D gene: TRBD2

CDR3 protein: CASSLGQGLRSGELFF
CDR3 DNA: TGTGCCAGCAGCTTGGGGCAGGGGTTACGCTCCGGGGAGCTGTTTTTT
J gene: TRBJ2-2
V gene: TRBV5-6
D gene: .

CDR3 protein: CASSSGDSIGYGYTF
CDR3 DNA: TGCGCCAGCAGCTCAGGTGATAGTATTGGCTATGGCTACACCTTC
J gene: TRBJ1-2
V gene: TRBV5-1
D gene: .

CDR3 protein: CASSVEVLTNYGYTF
CDR3 DNA: TGTGCCAGCAGTGTGGAGGTTCTTACTAACTATGGCTACACCTTC
J gene: TRBJ1-2
V gene: TRBV2
D gene: .